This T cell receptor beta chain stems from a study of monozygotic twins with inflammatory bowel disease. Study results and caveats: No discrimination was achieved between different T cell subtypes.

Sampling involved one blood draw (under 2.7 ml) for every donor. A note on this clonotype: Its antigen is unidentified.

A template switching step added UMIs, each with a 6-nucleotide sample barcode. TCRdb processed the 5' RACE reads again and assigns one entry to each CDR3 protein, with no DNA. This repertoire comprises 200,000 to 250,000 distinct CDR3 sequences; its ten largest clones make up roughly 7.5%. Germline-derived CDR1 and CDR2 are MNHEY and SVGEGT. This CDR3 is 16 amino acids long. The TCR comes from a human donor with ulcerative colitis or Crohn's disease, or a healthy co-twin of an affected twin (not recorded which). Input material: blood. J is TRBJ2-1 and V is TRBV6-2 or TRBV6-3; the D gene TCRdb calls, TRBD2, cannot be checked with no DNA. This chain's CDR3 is CASSHLLAGVHNEQFF.